This T cell receptor (beta chain) was captured by sequencing in a study of graft-versus-host responses after intestinal transplantation. As to this clone: Its antigen is currently unknown.

There are 17 residues in the CDR3. CDR1 LGHNT and CDR2 FRNRAP come from the germline V gene. V was cut by 6 bases and J by 0 bases, with 15 bases left in between. Only in-frame clones appear in the TCRdb table, and some are missing; sequencing was by immunoSEQ multiplex PCR. The sample lists around 100,000 clones; just over 90% were seen once. V and J are TRBV12-5 and TRBJ2-6, with D perhaps matching TRBD2 (5 bases). The specimen was unstimulated CD4+ T cells sorted from spleen or lymph node cells, collected before transplant. This receptor was taken from a human donor who was the organ donor for an intestinal transplant. The DNA of the CDR3 is TGTGCTAGTGGCCGGGGTTCTCGGAGCTCTGGGGCCAACGTCCTGACTTTC. It codes for CASGRGSRSSGANVLTF.